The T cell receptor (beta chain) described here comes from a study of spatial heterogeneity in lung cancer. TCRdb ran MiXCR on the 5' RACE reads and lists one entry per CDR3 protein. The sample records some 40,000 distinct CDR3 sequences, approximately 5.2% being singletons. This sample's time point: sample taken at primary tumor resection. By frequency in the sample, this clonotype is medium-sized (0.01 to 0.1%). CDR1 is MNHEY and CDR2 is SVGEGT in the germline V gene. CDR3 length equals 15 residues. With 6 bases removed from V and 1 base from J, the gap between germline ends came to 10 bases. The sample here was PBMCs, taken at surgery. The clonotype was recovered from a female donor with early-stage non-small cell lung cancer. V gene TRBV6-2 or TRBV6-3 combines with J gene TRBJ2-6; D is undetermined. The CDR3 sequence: CASSQDPSGANVLTF. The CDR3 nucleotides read TGTGCCAGCAGCCAGGACCCATCTGGGGCCAACGTCCTGACTTTC.